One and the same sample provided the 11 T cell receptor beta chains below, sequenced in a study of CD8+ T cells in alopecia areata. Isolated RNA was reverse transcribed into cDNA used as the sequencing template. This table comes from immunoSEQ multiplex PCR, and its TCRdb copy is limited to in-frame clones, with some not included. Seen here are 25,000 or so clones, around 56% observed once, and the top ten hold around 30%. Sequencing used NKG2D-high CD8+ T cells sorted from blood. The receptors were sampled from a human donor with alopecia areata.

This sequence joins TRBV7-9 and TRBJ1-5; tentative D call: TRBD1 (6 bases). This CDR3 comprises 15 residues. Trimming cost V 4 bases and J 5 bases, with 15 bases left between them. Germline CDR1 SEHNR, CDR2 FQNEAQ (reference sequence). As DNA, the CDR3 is TGTGCCAGCAGCTCAGAGGACAGTTCCGATCAGCCCCAGCATTTT. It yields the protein CASSSEDSSDQPQHF.

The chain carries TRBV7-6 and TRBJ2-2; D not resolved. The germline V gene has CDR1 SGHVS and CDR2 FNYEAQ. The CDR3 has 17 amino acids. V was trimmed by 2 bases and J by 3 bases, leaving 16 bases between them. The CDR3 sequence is CASSLTGPYLHTGELFF. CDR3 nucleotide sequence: TGTGCCAGCAGCTTAACCGGGCCATACCTACACACCGGGGAGCTGTTTTTT.

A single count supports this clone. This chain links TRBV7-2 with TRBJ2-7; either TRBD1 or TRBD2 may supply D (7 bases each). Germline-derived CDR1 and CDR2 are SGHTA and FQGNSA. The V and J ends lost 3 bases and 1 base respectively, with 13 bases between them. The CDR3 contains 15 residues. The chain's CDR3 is CASSFYRGGSYEQYF. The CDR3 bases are TGTGCCAGCAGCTTCTACAGGGGAGGGTCCTACGAGCAGTACTTC.

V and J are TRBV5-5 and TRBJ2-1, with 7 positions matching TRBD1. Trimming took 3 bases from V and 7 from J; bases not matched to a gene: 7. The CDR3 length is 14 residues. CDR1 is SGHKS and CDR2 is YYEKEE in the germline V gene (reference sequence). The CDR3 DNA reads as TGTGCCAGCAGCTGGGACAGAATGGGGAATGAGCAGTTCTTC. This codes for CASSWDRMGNEQFF.

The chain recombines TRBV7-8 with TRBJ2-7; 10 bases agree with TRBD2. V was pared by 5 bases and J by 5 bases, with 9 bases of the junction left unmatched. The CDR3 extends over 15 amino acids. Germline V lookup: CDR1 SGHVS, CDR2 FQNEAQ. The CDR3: CASSNEGLAINEQYF. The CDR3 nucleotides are TGTGCCAGCAGCAACGAGGGACTAGCGATAAACGAGCAGTACTTC.

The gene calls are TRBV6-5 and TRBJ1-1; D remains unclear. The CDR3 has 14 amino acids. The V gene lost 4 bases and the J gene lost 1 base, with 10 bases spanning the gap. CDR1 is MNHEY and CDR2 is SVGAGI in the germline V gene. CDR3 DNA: TGTGCCAGCAGTTGGCGGGATTCGAACACTGAAGCTTTCTTT. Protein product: CASSWRDSNTEAFF.

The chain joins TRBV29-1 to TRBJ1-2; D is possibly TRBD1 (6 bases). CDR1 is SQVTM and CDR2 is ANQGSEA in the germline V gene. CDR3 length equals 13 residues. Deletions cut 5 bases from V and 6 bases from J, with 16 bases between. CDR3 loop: CSVWAGVGDGYTF. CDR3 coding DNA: TGCAGCGTTTGGGCAGGGGTAGGTGATGGCTACACCTTC.

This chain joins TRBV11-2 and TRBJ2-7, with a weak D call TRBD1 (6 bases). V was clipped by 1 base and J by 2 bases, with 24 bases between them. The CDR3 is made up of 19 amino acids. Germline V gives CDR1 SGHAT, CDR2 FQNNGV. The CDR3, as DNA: TGTGCCAGCAGCTTAGCCAGCCGTCGGACAGCTTCCCTCACCTACGAGCAGTACTTC. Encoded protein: CASSLASRRTASLTYEQYF.

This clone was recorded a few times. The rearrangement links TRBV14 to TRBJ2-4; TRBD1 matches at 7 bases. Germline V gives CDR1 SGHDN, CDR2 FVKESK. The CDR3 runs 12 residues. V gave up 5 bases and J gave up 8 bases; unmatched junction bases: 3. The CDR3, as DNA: TGTGCCAGCAGCTCTGACAGGGACATTCAGTACTTC. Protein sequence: CASSSDRDIQYF.

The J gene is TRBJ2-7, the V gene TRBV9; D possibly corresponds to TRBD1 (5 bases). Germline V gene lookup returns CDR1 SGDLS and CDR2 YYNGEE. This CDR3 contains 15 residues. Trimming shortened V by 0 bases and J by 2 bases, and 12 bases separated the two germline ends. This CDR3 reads CASSVASEGAYEQYF. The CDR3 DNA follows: TGTGCCAGCAGCGTAGCATCGGAAGGGGCCTACGAGCAGTACTTC.

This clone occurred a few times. The CDR3 coding sequence is TGTGCCAGCAGCTTAGACCTTGACAGGGGTGAGCAGTTCTTC. This gives the protein CASSLDLDRGEQFF. The J gene is TRBJ2-1, the V gene TRBV7-2, with 8 bases aligning to TRBD1. Per germline, CDR1 SGHTA and CDR2 FQGNSA. The V segment lost 1 base and the J segment 9 bases; nucleotides outside the gene matches: 5. The CDR3 length is 14 residues.